The 19 T cell receptor beta chains below were found in one sample sequenced in a study of T cell repertoires in ileal Crohn's disease. This table comes from immunoSEQ multiplex PCR, and its TCRdb copy is limited to in-frame clones, with some not included. The sample lists about 5,400 clones; 80% to 85% were seen once. The sequencing sample was made of ileal tissue. The receptors stem from an adult with Crohn's disease.

This clone was observed a handful of times. The chain is built from TRBV4-1 and TRBJ1-6; 8 bases map to TRBD1. This CDR3 is 17 amino acids long. The junction had 8 bases not matched to a gene; V was cut back by 0 bases and J by 7 bases. Germline V CDR1 and CDR2: MGHRA, YSYEKL. The CDR3: CASSQDNRGTGNSPLHF. Written as DNA, the CDR3 is TGCGCCAGCAGCCAAGATAACAGGGGGACCGGGAATTCACCCCTCCACTTT.

This clone has a handful of counts. V usage is TRBV7-7 and J usage is TRBJ2-7; a weak D match, TRBD1 (5 bases). This CDR3 region has 14 residues. CDR1 and CDR2 from the germline V gene are SSHAT and FNYEAQ (reference sequence). Trimming removed 1 base at V and 2 bases at J, with 9 bases between. The CDR3 here is CASSLGQGAYEQYF. The CDR3 nucleotides are TGTGCCAGCAGCTTAGGTCAGGGTGCCTACGAGCAGTACTTC.

CDR3 sequence (DNA): TGCGCCAGCAGCTGGGGGACAGGGGGTAATGAGCAGTTCTTC. As protein: CASSWGTGGNEQFF. The chain links TRBV5-1 to TRBJ2-1; 11 bases match TRBD1. The trim removed 3 bases at V and 7 bases at J, leaving 3 bases unmatched. From germline, CDR1 is SGHRS and CDR2 YFSETQ. The CDR3 is 14 amino acids.

This clone was counted between two and nine times. This rearrangement joins TRBV11-3 to TRBJ2-1, with D tentatively TRBD2 (6 bases). The V and J ends lost 4 bases and 9 bases respectively, with 7 bases between them. In germline, CDR1 is SGHNT, CDR2 YENEEA. The CDR3 sequence is 11 residues long. CDR3 protein: CASSWGGEQFF. Here the CDR3 DNA reads TGTGCCAGCAGCTGGGGAGGTGAGCAGTTCTTC.

The count of this clone is one. This chain joins TRBV7-6 and TRBJ1-5, with TRBD1 identical over 10 bases. Germline CDR1 SGHVS, CDR2 FNYEAQ. The CDR3 is 18 residues long. Germline trimming cut 3 bases from V and 0 bases from J; bases unmatched to any gene: 8. Here the CDR3 DNA reads TGTGCCAGCAGCTTTACCGGGACAGGGGAACATAGCAATCAGCCCCAGCATTTT. It specifies CASSFTGTGEHSNQPQHF.

This rearrangement joins TRBV29-1 to TRBJ2-1; D is unclear. V gave up 0 bases and J gave up 7 bases, with 10 bases separating them. Per germline, CDR1 SQVTM and CDR2 ANQGSEA. CDR3 length equals 13 residues. This chain's CDR3 is CSVEEDGRNEQFF. The CDR3 nucleotides are TGCAGCGTTGAAGAGGACGGCAGGAATGAGCAGTTCTTC.

This chain uses TRBV7-9 with TRBJ1-5; D gene ambiguous. The V gene's germline CDR1 is SEHNR and CDR2 FQNEAQ (reference sequence). V lost 4 bases and J 2 bases, leaving 6 bases between the germline ends. This CDR3 spans 13 amino acids. The CDR3 DNA reads as TGTGCCAGCAGCTCCCTTGGCAATCAGCCCCAGCATTTT. Amino acid sequence: CASSSLGNQPQHF.

The chain links TRBV10-2 to TRBJ2-7; a weak D match, TRBD1 (6 bases). This CDR3 comprises 13 residues. The V and J ends lost 9 bases and 2 bases respectively, with 14 bases between them. Germline loops: CDR1 WSHSY, CDR2 SAAADI. The CDR3 region has the DNA TGCGCCAGTCGAGGCACAGGGACCTACGAGCAGTACTTC. Amino acid sequence: CASRGTGTYEQYF.

This chain joins TRBV7-3 and TRBJ1-3; the D is unclear. Germline CDR1 SGHTA, CDR2 FQGTGA. The length of the CDR3 is 13 residues. V was pared by 2 bases and J by 4 bases, with 6 bases between. The CDR3 nucleotides read TGTGCCAGCAGCTTAGGCAGAGGAAACACCATATATTTT. Translated: CASSLGRGNTIYF.

V usage is TRBV28 and J usage is TRBJ2-7; 8 positions agree with TRBD1. Trimming took 6 bases from V and 3 from J; bases not matched to a gene: 13. This CDR3 comprises 16 residues. The germline CDR1 and CDR2 sequences are MDHEN and SYDVKM. The CDR3 DNA follows: TGTGCCAGCAGATCGACAGGGGTTGAAGTACGCTACGAGCAGTACTTC. Translation gives CASRSTGVEVRYEQYF. The full variable domain, in which reference TRBV28 and TRBJ2-7 provide the parts outside the CDR3, is DVKVTQSSRYLVKRTGEKVFLECVQDMDHENMFWYRQDPGLGLRLIYFSYDVKMKEKGDIPEGYSVSREKKERFSLILESASTNQTSMYLCASRSTGVEVRYEQYFGPGTRLTVT.

V gene TRBV9 combines with J gene TRBJ1-2; 9 nucleotides align to TRBD1. J gave up 8 bases and V 4 bases, and 9 bases lay outside the gene matches. This CDR3 is built from 14 residues. CDR1 SGDLS and CDR2 YYNGEE come from the germline V gene. CDR3 sequence reads: CASSPRGTGTGYTF. The CDR3 DNA sequence: TGTGCCAGCAGCCCAAGAGGGACAGGGACCGGCTACACCTTC.

The chain combines TRBV2 with TRBJ2-3; D is unresolved. V lost 5 bases, J lost 3 bases, and 12 bases lay in between. The germline CDR1 and CDR2 sequences are SNHLY and FYNNEI. There are 14 residues in the CDR3. The CDR3 spells CASSLTLPTDTQYF. DNA of the CDR3: TGTGCCAGCAGTCTTACCTTACCAACAGATACGCAGTATTTT.

This chain connects TRBV4-1 to TRBJ2-5, with 8 bases fitting TRBD2. CDR1 and CDR2 (germline): MGHRA, YSYEKL. V shed 3 bases and J 0 bases; nucleotides not matched to a gene: 12. The CDR3 runs 18 residues. CDR3 sequence: CASSHSTGTSVNQETQYF. The CDR3, as DNA: TGCGCCAGCAGCCATTCTACAGGGACTAGTGTAAACCAAGAGACCCAGTACTTC.

There are a few counts of this clone. The genes are TRBV28 and TRBJ2-7, with 12 bases aligning to TRBD2. Per germline, CDR1 MDHEN and CDR2 SYDVKM. The CDR3 consists of 17 residues. Germline trimming cut 4 bases from V and 3 bases from J; bases unmatched to any gene: 10. CDR3 sequence: CASSSPKATSGSYEQYF. The CDR3 bases are TGTGCCAGCAGTTCACCTAAAGCGACTAGCGGGAGCTACGAGCAGTACTTC. Full variable domain (rest looked up from reference TRBV28 and TRBJ2-7): DVKVTQSSRYLVKRTGEKVFLECVQDMDHENMFWYRQDPGLGLRLIYFSYDVKMKEKGDIPEGYSVSREKKERFSLILESASTNQTSMYLCASSSPKATSGSYEQYFGPGTRLTVT.

The V and J genes are TRBV6-6 and TRBJ2-2; 7 bases align to TRBD1. Looked up from germline, CDR1 is MNHNY and CDR2 is SVGAGI (reference sequence). The J segment lost 2 bases and the V segment lost 6 bases, leaving 3 bases of the junction unmatched. CDR3 length: 14 amino acids. This chain's CDR3 is CASRNRGNTGELFF. Here the CDR3 DNA reads TGTGCCAGCAGAAACAGGGGTAACACCGGGGAGCTGTTTTTT.

The chain couples TRBV7-8 to TRBJ2-7, with 15 positions matching TRBD2. The CDR3 runs 18 residues. The J segment lost 5 bases and the V segment lost 0 bases, leaving 8 bases of the junction unmatched. Germline-derived CDR1 and CDR2 are SGHVS and FQNEAQ. CDR3 DNA sequence: TGTGCCAGCAGCTTAGCCTACGGACTAGCGGGGGGGCGACACGAGCAGTACTTC. Protein: CASSLAYGLAGGRHEQYF.

The V call is TRBV7-2, the J call TRBJ1-1, with no clear D. The CDR3 sequence is 13 residues long. V lost 5 bases and J 0 bases, leaving 7 bases between the germline ends. From germline, CDR1 is SGHTA and CDR2 FQGNSA. The CDR3 region has the DNA TGTGCCAGCAGCCCATACTTGAACACTGAAGCTTTCTTT. The encoded protein is CASSPYLNTEAFF.

This clone appeared a few times. The V gene is TRBV7-2, the J gene TRBJ1-4, with TRBD1 as a possible D gene (6 bases). V gave up 1 base and J gave up 4 bases, with 13 bases separating them. Per germline, CDR1 SGHTA and CDR2 FQGNSA. This CDR3 has 16 amino acids. In DNA form, the CDR3 reads TGTGCCAGCAGCTTAGTCCCCGGACAGCTTAATGAAAAACTGTTTTTT. This gives the protein CASSLVPGQLNEKLFF.

This chain connects TRBV29-1 to TRBJ2-5; 7 bases line up with TRBD1. The CDR3 is made up of 14 amino acids. CDR1 and CDR2 (germline): SQVTM, ANQGSEA. V gave up 6 bases and J gave up 5 bases; unmatched junction bases: 12. The DNA of the CDR3 is TGCAGCGTAGTATACAGGGGAAGGAGGGAGACCCAGTACTTC. Protein: CSVVYRGRRETQYF.